This TCR beta chain was sequenced for a study of blood T cell repertoires in COVID-19. Study in general: Researchers got acute and convalescent COVID-19 samples from the United States, Italy and Spain. From T cells, B-cell-depleted T cells, or PBMCs came the material, which was cDNA or gDNA.

Seattle's enrolled individuals joined amid active infection and were then monitored longitudinally. As handled by the study authors: Using reference gene primer amplification, nucleated cell counts were estimated. Assay used: immunoSEQ multiplex PCR; TCRdb lists only in-frame clones, some missing. V and J calls and clone size are those listed in that table; D and trimming were worked out from the DNA. This table has a few hundred thousand clones, around nine tenths appearing once. The V gene's germline CDR1 is MNHNY and CDR2 SVGAGI (reference sequence). This CDR3 comprises 14 residues. V was clipped by 8 bases and J by 10 bases, with 20 bases between them.

The sample consisted of peripheral blood. The clonotype was recovered from a woman between 65 and 79 years old with COVID-19, enrolled during active disease. The chain uses TRBV6-6 and TRBJ1-4; D is perhaps TRBD1 (5 bases). DNA of the CDR3: TGTGCCAGCGGATCCGGGACGCGGGGTGGAAAACTGTTTTTT. Protein sequence: CASGSGTRGGKLFF.